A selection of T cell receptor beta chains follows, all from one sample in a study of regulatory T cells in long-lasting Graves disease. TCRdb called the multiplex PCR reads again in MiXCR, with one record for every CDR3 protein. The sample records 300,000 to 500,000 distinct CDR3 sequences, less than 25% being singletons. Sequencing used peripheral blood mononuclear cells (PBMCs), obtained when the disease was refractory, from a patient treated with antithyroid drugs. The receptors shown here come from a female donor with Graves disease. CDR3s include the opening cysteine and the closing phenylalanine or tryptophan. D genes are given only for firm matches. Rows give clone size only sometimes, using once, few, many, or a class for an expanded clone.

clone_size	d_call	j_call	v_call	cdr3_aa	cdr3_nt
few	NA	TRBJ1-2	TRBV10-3	CAISDGVVDGYTF	TGTGCCATCAGTGACGGGGTCGTGGATGGCTACACCTTC
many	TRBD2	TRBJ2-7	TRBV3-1	CASSKGGTSVREQYF	TGTGCCAGCAGCAAGGGGGGGACTAGCGTACGCGAGCAGTACTTC
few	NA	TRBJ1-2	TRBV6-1	CASNLERGGKTNYGYTF	TGTGCCAGCAACCTGGAGCGGGGAGGAAAGACTAACTATGGCTACACCTTC
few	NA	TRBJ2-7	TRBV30	CAWKLERAYEQYF	TGTGCCTGGAAACTGGAAAGGGCCTACGAGCAGTACTTC
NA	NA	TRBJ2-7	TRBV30	CAWSLSYEQYF	TGTGCCTGGTCCCTCTCCTACGAGCAGTACTTC
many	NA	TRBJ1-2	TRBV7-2	CASSLRGTYGYTF	TGTGCCAGCAGCCTGCGGGGGACCTATGGCTACACCTTC
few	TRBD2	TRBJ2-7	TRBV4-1	CASSQNPAGAYEQYF	TGCGCCAGCAGCCAAAACCCAGCGGGAGCGTACGAGCAGTACTTC
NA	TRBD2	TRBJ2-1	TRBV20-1	CSARDPLAVYNEQFF	TGCAGTGCTAGAGATCCACTAGCGGTATACAATGAGCAGTTCTTC
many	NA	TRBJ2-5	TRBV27	CASSLSKSRGQETQYF	TGTGCCAGCAGTTTATCGAAGAGTAGGGGGCAAGAGACCCAGTACTTC
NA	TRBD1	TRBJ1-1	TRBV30	CAWSGDRLEAFF	TGTGCCTGGAGTGGGGACAGACTTGAAGCTTTCTTT
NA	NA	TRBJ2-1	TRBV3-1	CASSHGQGLRSSYNEQFF	TGTGCCAGCAGCCATGGACAGGGACTAAGAAGCTCCTACAATGAGCAGTTCTTC
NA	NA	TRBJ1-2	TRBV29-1	CSVTGYQGTLYTF	TGCAGCGTTACAGGGTATCAGGGGACCCTCTACACCTTC
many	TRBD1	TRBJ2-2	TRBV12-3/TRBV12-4	CASTFRGPTGELFF	TGTGCCAGCACCTTCAGGGGGCCCACCGGGGAGCTGTTTTTT
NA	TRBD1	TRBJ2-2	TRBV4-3	CASSQTGVPGELFF	TGCGCCAGCAGCCAGACAGGGGTCCCCGGGGAGCTGTTTTTT
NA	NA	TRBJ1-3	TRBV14	CASSHRGTPGNTIYF	TGTGCCAGCAGCCACAGGGGTACGCCTGGAAACACCATATATTTT
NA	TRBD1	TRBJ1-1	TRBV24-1	CAKLGTEVYLNTEAFF	TGTGCCAAACTGGGGACAGAGGTGTATCTGAACACTGAAGCTTTCTTT
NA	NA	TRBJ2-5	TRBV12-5	CASGLVRGIGETQYF	TGTGCTAGTGGTTTGGTACGAGGGATAGGAGAGACCCAGTACTTC
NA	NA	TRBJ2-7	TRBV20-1	CSAPSGILRAEDEQYF	TGCAGTGCCCCTAGTGGCATCTTGCGGGCCGAGGACGAGCAGTACTTC
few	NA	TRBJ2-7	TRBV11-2	CASSTLRGSTGYF	TGTGCCAGCAGCACTCTACGCGGGTCCACTGGGTACTTC
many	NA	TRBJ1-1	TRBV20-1	CSAAQGYTEAFF	TGCAGTGCTGCTCAGGGATACACTGAAGCTTTCTTT
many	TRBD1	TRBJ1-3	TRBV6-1	CASSEMGRGPGNTIYF	TGTGCCAGCAGTGAAATGGGCAGGGGGCCTGGAAACACCATATATTTT
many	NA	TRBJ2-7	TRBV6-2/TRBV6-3	CASSYGQTYEQYF	TGTGCCAGCAGTTACGGACAAACCTACGAGCAGTACTTC
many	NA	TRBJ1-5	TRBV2	CASRKASNQPQHF	TGTGCCAGCAGGAAGGCTAGCAATCAGCCCCAGCATTTT
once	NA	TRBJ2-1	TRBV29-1	CSVPILDGHNEQFF	TGCAGCGTACCTATATTGGACGGACACAATGAGCAGTTCTTC
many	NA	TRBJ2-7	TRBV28	CASRPPRAGTEQYF	TGTGCCAGCAGACCCCCGCGAGCAGGAACCGAGCAGTACTTC
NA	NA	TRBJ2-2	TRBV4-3	CASSQEGRNTGELFF	TGCGCCAGCAGCCAAGAGGGCAGAAACACCGGGGAGCTGTTTTTT
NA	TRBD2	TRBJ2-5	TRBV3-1	CASSQTGRDQETQYF	TGTGCCAGCAGCCAAACTGGGAGGGACCAAGAGACCCAGTACTTC
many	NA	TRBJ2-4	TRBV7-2	CASSIPLERERAKNIQYF	TGTGCCAGTTCCATACCTCTTGAACGAGAGAGGGCCAAAAACATTCAGTACTTC
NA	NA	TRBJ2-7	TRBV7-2	CASSLSGAPYEQYF	TGTGCCAGCAGCTTATCAGGGGCCCCCTACGAGCAGTACTTC
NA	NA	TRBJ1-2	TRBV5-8	CASSLRVRGYTF	TGTGCCAGCAGCTTAAGGGTGCGTGGCTACACCTTC
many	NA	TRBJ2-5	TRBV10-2	CASSDRAGPQETQYF	TGCGCCAGCAGTGACCGGGCGGGCCCTCAAGAGACCCAGTACTTC
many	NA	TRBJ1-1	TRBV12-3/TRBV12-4	CASAGVLNTEAFF	TGTGCCAGCGCAGGGGTATTGAACACTGAAGCTTTCTTT
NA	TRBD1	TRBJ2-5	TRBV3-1	CASSQERTGAGETQYF	TGTGCCAGCAGCCAAGAAAGAACAGGGGCGGGTGAGACCCAGTACTTC
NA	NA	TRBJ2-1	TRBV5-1	CASSLGGLNEQFF	TGCGCCAGCAGCTTGGGCGGGCTCAATGAGCAGTTCTTC
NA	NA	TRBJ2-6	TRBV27	CASSLTGGANVLTF	TGTGCCAGCAGCCTCACTGGAGGGGCCAACGTCCTGACTTTC
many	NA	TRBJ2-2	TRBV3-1	CASSQAVAGELFF	TGTGCCAGCAGCCAGGCAGTGGCCGGGGAGCTGTTTTTT
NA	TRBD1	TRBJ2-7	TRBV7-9	CASSSPIRDRGPYEQYF	TGTGCCAGCAGCTCCCCGATCCGGGACAGGGGGCCCTACGAGCAGTACTTC
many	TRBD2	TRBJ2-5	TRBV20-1	CSARAVAGETQYF	TGCAGTGCTAGAGCGGTAGCGGGCGAGACCCAGTACTTC
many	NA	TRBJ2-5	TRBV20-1	CSASRPAGEETQYF	TGCAGTGCTAGCAGACCGGCCGGTGAGGAGACCCAGTACTTC
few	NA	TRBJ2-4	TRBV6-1	CASRGGGAKNIQYF	TGTGCCAGCAGGGGAGGGGGAGCCAAAAACATTCAGTACTTC
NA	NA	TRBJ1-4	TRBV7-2	CASSLAGGFATNEKLFF	TGTGCCAGCAGCTTGGCCGGGGGATTTGCAACTAATGAAAAACTGTTTTTT
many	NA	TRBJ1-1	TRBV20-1	CSARPMLLGDNTEAFF	TGCAGTGCTAGACCCATGTTATTGGGGGATAACACTGAAGCTTTCTTT
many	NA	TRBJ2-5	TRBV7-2	CASSLSVFQETQYF	TGTGCCAGCAGCTTAAGCGTCTTCCAAGAGACCCAGTACTTC
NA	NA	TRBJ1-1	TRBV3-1	CAGSQVSWGGTEAFF	TGTGCCGGCAGCCAAGTATCGTGGGGTGGAACTGAAGCTTTCTTT
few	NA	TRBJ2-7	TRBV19	CASSTLGGNEQYF	TGTGCCAGTTCGACCCTGGGAGGTAACGAGCAGTACTTC
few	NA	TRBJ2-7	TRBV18	CASSPSSRLGAGEQYF	TGTGCCAGCTCACCGTCATCCCGGCTAGGGGCCGGCGAGCAGTACTTC
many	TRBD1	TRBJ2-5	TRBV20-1	CSATRQGVAETQYF	TGCAGTGCGACTAGACAGGGGGTTGCAGAGACCCAGTACTTC
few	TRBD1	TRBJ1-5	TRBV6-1	CASSETGNEPQHF	TGTGCCAGCAGTGAGACAGGGAACGAGCCCCAGCATTTT
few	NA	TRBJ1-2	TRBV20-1	CSARDHRSLGYTF	TGCAGTGCTAGAGACCACCGCTCCCTTGGCTACACCTTC
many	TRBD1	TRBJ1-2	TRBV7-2	CASSSPGTGGRDYGYTF	TGTGCCAGCAGCTCTCCCGGGACAGGGGGCAGAGACTATGGCTACACCTTC
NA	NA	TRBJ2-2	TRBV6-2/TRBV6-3	CASTPLGVGELFF	TGTGCCAGCACTCCTTTGGGGGTTGGGGAGCTGTTTTTT
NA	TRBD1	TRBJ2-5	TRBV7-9	CASSWGQGFRETQYF	TGTGCCAGCAGCTGGGGACAGGGTTTTAGGGAGACCCAGTACTTC
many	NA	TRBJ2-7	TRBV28	CASSSPGVISYEQYF	TGTGCCAGCAGTTCCCCCGGAGTAATATCCTACGAGCAGTACTTC